A few counts support the clone carrying this TCR beta chain. Authors' methods: Cell counts per sample came from amplifying reference gene primers. Some clones are missing from TCRdb's copy, which holds only in-frame ones; the method was immunoSEQ multiplex PCR. V and J calls and clone size are copied from that table; D and trimming were computed from the DNA. The sample consists of 170,000 or so clones, 84% of them appearing once. The sample comes from a study of blood T cell repertoires in COVID-19. Study-level background: Donors in the United States, Italy and Spain gave samples during acute or convalescent COVID-19. In each case, the material was cDNA or gDNA derived from T cells, B-cell-depleted T cells, or PBMCs.

The CDR3 spans 15 residues. V was clipped by 3 bases and J by 5 bases; unmatched bases: 6. The germline V gene encodes CDR1 SGHTA and CDR2 FQGNSA. The chain joins TRBV7-2 to TRBJ2-7; TRBD2 matches at 11 bases. The clonotype comes from a man younger than 30 with active or convalescent COVID-19. Sequences were obtained from peripheral blood. The chain's CDR3 is CASSFSGRALNEQYF. The CDR3, as DNA: TGTGCCAGCAGCTTTAGCGGGAGGGCCTTAAACGAGCAGTACTTC.